This T cell receptor beta chain was recovered during a study of T-cell reconstitution after alpha-beta-depleted transplantation in children. Findings of the study overall: Hyperexpanded clones declined; after one year, newly produced T cells mostly supplied diversity. After transplant, at about two months, alpha-beta T cells were reportedly derived from several hundred expanded graft clones.

Construction of the TCRbeta library involved unique molecular identifiers. TCRdb used MiXCR to reprocess the PCR reads, holding one entry per CDR3 protein. This sample has some 830,000 distinct CDR3 sequences, with roughly 15% found just once. Regarding this clonotype: What it binds is not known.

The CDR3 consists of 15 residues. Trimming shortened V by 7 bases and J by 1 base, and 17 bases separated the two germline ends. CDR1 is SGHRS, CDR2 YFSETQ, per germline. This clonotype was sampled from a male patient between 10 and 17 years old who had a stem cell transplant for acute lymphoblastic leukemia, so the T cells may come from the graft donor. This chain joins TRBV5-1 and TRBJ1-1; D may be TRBD1 (5 bases). Sequenced material: PBMCs, mostly from graft donor cells, taken 360 days after TCRalphabeta/CD19-depleted stem cell transplant. This chain's CDR3 is CASSPLGLRNTEAFF. The CDR3 DNA reads as TGCGCCAGCTCCCCCTTGGGGCTCAGGAACACTGAAGCTTTCTTT.